These 16 T cell receptor beta chains share one sample of origin, sequenced in a study of control samples from healthy donors and cancer patients. Assay used: immunoSEQ multiplex PCR; TCRdb lists only in-frame clones, some missing. The table lists approximately 94,000 clones, more than 85% of them singletons. The sample taken for sequencing was blood. These receptors came from a woman aged 25 to 39 in good health.

This sequence joins TRBV6-1 and TRBJ1-4; TRBD1 agrees at 11 bases. The ends lost 2 bases at V and 8 bases at J; junction bases unmatched: 4. The germline CDR1 and CDR2 sequences are MNHNS and SASEGT. The CDR3 spans 15 residues. CDR3 nucleotide sequence: TGTGCCAGCAGTGAACCGGGGACAGGGGGGGAAAAACTGTTTTTT. Residues: CASSEPGTGGEKLFF.

This chain uses TRBV28 with TRBJ2-3, with 7 positions matching TRBD2. The length of the CDR3 is 14 residues. The germline V gene has CDR1 MDHEN and CDR2 SYDVKM. The ends lost 4 bases at V and 4 bases at J; junction bases unmatched: 5. The CDR3 loop reads CASSSKAGPDTQYF. For the CDR3, the DNA is TGTGCCAGCAGTTCGAAAGCGGGGCCAGATACGCAGTATTTT.

V usage is TRBV14 and J usage is TRBJ2-1, with 9 bases identical to TRBD2. The CDR3 runs to 16 residues. Germline V gene data show CDR1 as SGHDN and CDR2 as FVKESK. The trim removed 2 bases at V and 2 bases at J, leaving 4 bases unmatched. CDR3 region: CASSQFSGGAYNEQFF. The CDR3 DNA reads as TGTGCCAGCAGCCAATTTAGCGGGGGAGCCTACAATGAGCAGTTCTTC. Supplemented by reference TRBV14 and TRBJ2-1, the full variable domain reads EAGVTQFPSHSVIEKGQTVTLRCDPISGHDNLYWYRRVMGKEIKFLLHFVKESKQDESGMPNNRFLAERTGGTYSTLKVQPAELEDSGVYFCASSQFSGGAYNEQFFGPGTRLTVL.

The chain is built from TRBV18 and TRBJ2-1; 10 bases are a match to TRBD2. V shed 3 bases and J 0 bases; nucleotides not matched to a gene: 2. This CDR3 comprises 16 residues. CDR1 and CDR2 from the germline V gene are KGHSH and LQKENI. CDR3 in amino acids: CASSPLAGGSYNEQFF. As DNA, the CDR3 is TGTGCCAGCTCACCTTTAGCGGGAGGCTCCTACAATGAGCAGTTCTTC.

V gene TRBV6-5 combines with J gene TRBJ1-5; maybe TRBD1 (5 bases). From germline, CDR1 is MNHEY and CDR2 SVGAGI. With 6 bases removed from V and 0 bases from J, the gap between germline ends came to 9 bases. The CDR3 length is 14 residues. The CDR3: CASSPTVSNQPQHF. The CDR3 DNA is TGTGCCAGCAGCCCGACAGTTAGCAATCAGCCCCAGCATTTT.

The gene calls are TRBV7-2 and TRBJ1-3; D remains ambiguous. The CDR3 is 15 residues long. Looked up from germline, CDR1 is SGHTA and CDR2 is FQGNSA. Trimming shortened V by 0 bases and J by 1 base, and 7 bases separated the two germline ends. CDR3 bases: TGTGCCAGCAGCTTAGCGTCCGGGTCTGGAAACACCATATATTTT. This sequence encodes CASSLASGSGNTIYF.

This clone was counted only a few times. V and J are TRBV14 and TRBJ2-3, with 8 nucleotides matching TRBD1. Germline CDR1 is SGHDN and CDR2 is FVKESK. The CDR3 runs to 17 residues. Trimming cost V 2 bases and J 2 bases; bases outside gene matches: 9. The CDR3, as DNA: TGTGCCAGCAGCCAATACAGGGGGGTGCTAAACACAGATACGCAGTATTTT. This gives the protein CASSQYRGVLNTDTQYF.

The chain links TRBV4-2 to TRBJ1-4; 7 positions match TRBD1. Germline V CDR1 and CDR2: LGHNA, YNFKEQ. The CDR3 runs to 16 residues. J lost 3 bases, V lost 1 base, and 5 bases had no gene match. The CDR3 bases are TGTGCCAGCAGCCAAGTTCCGGACAGGCCTAATGAAAAACTGTTTTTT. Amino acids: CASSQVPDRPNEKLFF.

The rearrangement uses TRBV10-2 and TRBJ2-1, with 11 positions matching TRBD2. V trimming: 2 bases; J trimming: 12 bases; junction bases outside the gene matches: 12. CDR1 WSHSY and CDR2 SAAADI come from the germline V gene. CDR3 length equals 16 residues. CDR3 nucleotides: TGCGCCAGCAGTGAGGGGCTAGCGGGAGGAATTACAACGCAGTTCTTC. As protein: CASSEGLAGGITTQFF.

The CDR3 region is CASSFPGKNYEQYF. The CDR3, as DNA: TGCGCCAGCAGCTTCCCGGGGAAGAACTACGAGCAGTACTTC. The rearrangement links TRBV5-1 to TRBJ2-7, with D possibly matching TRBD2 (5 bases). Per germline, CDR1 SGHRS and CDR2 YFSETQ. The CDR3 totals 14 residues. Trimming removed 2 bases from V and 3 bases from J, with 12 bases in between.

This rearrangement joins TRBV27 to TRBJ1-2; TRBD1 matches 8 bases. The CDR3 spans 14 residues. Losses at the gene ends were 5 bases for V and 4 bases for J; bases not matched to a gene: 6. Germline V gene sequence: CDR1 MNHEY, CDR2 SMNVEV (reference sequence). The chain's CDR3 is CASSPQGAGYGYTF. The CDR3 nucleotides read TGTGCCAGCAGTCCCCAGGGGGCGGGCTATGGCTACACCTTC.

The J gene is TRBJ2-1, the V gene TRBV9; 7 nucleotides match TRBD2. Germline V lookup: CDR1 SGDLS, CDR2 YYNGEE. The CDR3 runs 16 residues. The trim removed 0 bases at V and 7 bases at J, leaving 10 bases unmatched. CDR3 region: CASSVGAGERANEQFF. The CDR3 nucleotides are TGTGCCAGCAGCGTAGGGGCGGGAGAAAGAGCTAATGAGCAGTTCTTC. Drawing the rest from reference TRBV9 and TRBJ2-1, the complete variable domain is DSGVTQTPKHLITATGQRVTLRCSPRSGDLSVYWYQQSLDQGLQFLIQYYNGEERAKGNILERFSAQQFPDLHSELNLSSLELGDSALYFCASSVGAGERANEQFFGPGTRLTVL.

The chain couples TRBV10-3 to TRBJ1-4; D perhaps matches TRBD1 (5 bases). Germline CDR1 and CDR2: ENHRY and SYGVKD. The CDR3 consists of 15 residues. Trimming stripped 0 bases from V and 8 bases from J, with 13 bases between. CDR3 residues: CAISESGVEGEKLFF. DNA for the CDR3: TGTGCCATCAGTGAGTCCGGGGTGGAGGGGGAAAAACTGTTTTTT.

V usage is TRBV7-8 and J usage is TRBJ2-5, with a tentative D call TRBD1 (6 bases). The ends were cut back, 2 bases at V and 0 bases at J, with 10 bases in the middle. Germline V gene sequence: CDR1 SGHVS, CDR2 FQNEAQ. CDR3 size: 15 residues. The DNA of the CDR3 is TGTGCCAGCAGCTTACCTGGACAGAACCAAGAGACCCAGTACTTC. Its translation is CASSLPGQNQETQYF.

The chain recombines TRBV28 with TRBJ1-4; a weak D match, TRBD1 (6 bases). The V gene's germline CDR1 is MDHEN and CDR2 SYDVKM. This CDR3 contains 15 residues. Trimming removed 4 bases from V and 2 bases from J, with 11 bases in between. CDR3: CASSYQGTTNEKLFF. DNA of the CDR3: TGTGCCAGCAGTTATCAGGGGACCACTAATGAAAAACTGTTTTTT.

This chain uses TRBV27 with TRBJ2-3; D is unclear. Per the germline V gene, CDR1 is MNHEY and CDR2 is SMNVEV (reference sequence). V dropped 2 bases and J dropped 1 base, with 7 bases sitting between them. This CDR3 is built from 14 residues. CDR3 coding DNA: TGTGCCAGCAGTTTACAAAGAGGCACAGATACGCAGTATTTT. Protein sequence: CASSLQRGTDTQYF.